Listed below are T cell receptor beta chains from one sample, sequenced in a study of T cells after yellow fever vaccination. TCRdb ran MiXCR on the 5' RACE reads and lists one entry per CDR3 protein. The sample includes 200,000 to 250,000 distinct CDR3 sequences, roughly 3.3% seen only once; the top ten take 2.5% to 3.5%. Source: CD4+ T cells sorted from PBMCs, taken 10 days after the yellow fever booster vaccination. The source of these receptors is a young man who received the YFV17D yellow fever vaccine. CDR3s include the opening cysteine and the closing phenylalanine or tryptophan. A D gene is named only where the DNA matches it firmly. For some rows the clone size is stated as once, few or many, or as a class when expanded; others skip it.

TRBV2	NA	TRBJ2-5	many	TGTGCCAGCAGGGGATGGGAGACCCAGTACTTC	CASRGWETQYF
TRBV9	NA	TRBJ1-3	many	TGTGCCAGCAGCACCCGAACCGGCTACTCTGGAAACACCATATATTTT	CASSTRTGYSGNTIYF
TRBV6-1	NA	TRBJ1-2	NA	TGTGCCAGCAGTGAATGGGGCCGCCCGCTCGATGGCTACACCTTC	CASSEWGRPLDGYTF
TRBV20-1	TRBD2	TRBJ2-4	many	TGCAGTGCTAGATCCCATGGGGGGGGAGTGGACATTCAGTACTTC	CSARSHGGGVDIQYF
TRBV7-2	NA	TRBJ2-2	few	TGTGCCAGCAGCTTATCTGGCGTGTACGTAGGCGGGGAGCTGTTTTTT	CASSLSGVYVGGELFF
TRBV5-1	TRBD2	TRBJ2-5	NA	TGCGCCAGCAGCTTGCTTGGACTAGCGGGGATGGAGACCCAGTACTTC	CASSLLGLAGMETQYF
TRBV7-2	NA	TRBJ1-5	NA	TGTGCCAGCAGCTCACCGGGACGGAGCAATCAGCCCCAGCATTTT	CASSSPGRSNQPQHF
TRBV20-1	NA	TRBJ2-2	many	TGCAGTGGTCTAGGCGGCACCGGGGAGCTGTTTTTT	CSGLGGTGELFF
TRBV11-1	NA	TRBJ2-1	many	TGTGCCAGCAGACCAGGACAGAACAATGAGCAGTTCTTC	CASRPGQNNEQFF
TRBV28	NA	TRBJ1-1	many	TGTGCCAGCAGTTTATCGGGGTACACTGAAGCTTTCTTT	CASSLSGYTEAFF
TRBV6-6	NA	TRBJ1-5	many	TGTGCGGAGGGGGGCACGAGCAATCAGCCCCAGCATTTT	CAEGGTSNQPQHF
TRBV4-3	NA	TRBJ1-1	many	TGCGCCAGCAGCCAAGACCTGGCGGGGGGGTGGACTGAAGCTTTCTTT	CASSQDLAGGWTEAFF
TRBV20-1	TRBD2	TRBJ2-5	many	TGCAGTGCTATTAGCGGGGGGGCTTTAGAGACCCAGTACTTC	CSAISGGALETQYF
TRBV28	TRBD2	TRBJ2-1	few	TGTGCCAGCAGACCCGTAGCGGGTCCCACATGGAATGAGCAGTTCTTC	CASRPVAGPTWNEQFF
TRBV2	NA	TRBJ1-5	few	TGTGCCAGCAGTAGGGGGGATAATGGGAATCAGCCCCAGCATTTT	CASSRGDNGNQPQHF
TRBV3-1	NA	TRBJ2-5	NA	TGTGCCAGCAGCCAAACCGGAACGGGGGAGACCCAGTACTTC	CASSQTGTGETQYF
TRBV7-8	NA	TRBJ1-1	NA	TGTGCCAGCAGCTTTAGCCCCCGGGGATGGAACACTGAAGCTTTCTTT	CASSFSPRGWNTEAFF
TRBV7-8	NA	TRBJ1-1	many	TGTGCCAGCACCGGACTTGACTGGGGGGGCAACACTGAAGCTTTCTTT	CASTGLDWGGNTEAFF
TRBV19	NA	TRBJ2-1	NA	TGTGCCAGTAGTATGGCTGTGGCTGAGCAGTTCTTC	CASSMAVAEQFF
TRBV4-3	NA	TRBJ2-7	many	TGCGCCAGCAGCCAAGATAGGGGTTACGAGCAGTACTTC	CASSQDRGYEQYF
TRBV6-6	TRBD2	TRBJ2-5	NA	TGTGCCAGCAGTTACCCTTTCACTGCTAGCCGGGGGGGCCTCGAGACCCAGTACTTC	CASSYPFTASRGGLETQYF
TRBV7-9	TRBD2	TRBJ2-5	many	TGTGCCAGCAGCTTATCGCGGGGGTACCAAGAGACCCAGTACTTC	CASSLSRGYQETQYF
TRBV12-3/TRBV12-4	NA	TRBJ2-2	few	TGTGCCAGCAGTGCCTCCGGGACTCAAACCGGGGAGCTGTTTTTT	CASSASGTQTGELFF
TRBV5-4	TRBD2	TRBJ2-3	many	TGTGCCAGCAGCCTTGGGACTAGCGGGGGGAGCACAGATACGCAGTATTTT	CASSLGTSGGSTDTQYF
TRBV27	NA	TRBJ2-7	NA	TGTGCCAGCACCGGATTCTCCTACGAGCAGTACTTC	CASTGFSYEQYF
TRBV4-2	TRBD2	TRBJ2-3	many	TGTGCCAGCAGCCAAGATGGGACCCGGGTAGCGAAGCGGGGGAGATCAGATACGCAGTATTTT	CASSQDGTRVAKRGRSDTQYF
TRBV18	TRBD2	TRBJ2-1	NA	TGTGCCAGCTCACCACCGCCTAGCGGGGGCCTATACAATGAGCAGTTCTTC	CASSPPPSGGLYNEQFF
TRBV10-1	TRBD2	TRBJ2-1	once	TGCGCCAGCAGTCCTAGCGGGGGGGCACGACTGATGAGCAATGAGCAGTTCTTC	CASSPSGGARLMSNEQFF
TRBV29-1	NA	TRBJ1-1	many	TGCAGCGTTTACGTCCCGGACACTGAAGCTTTCTTT	CSVYVPDTEAFF
TRBV5-1	NA	TRBJ1-2	few	TGCGCCAGCAGCTGGGGACCGGGTTCTAACTATGGCTACACCTTC	CASSWGPGSNYGYTF
TRBV5-1	NA	TRBJ2-2	many	TGCGCCAGCAGCTTGGCGGCCTGGGGGGAAACCGGGGAGCTGTTTTTT	CASSLAAWGETGELFF
TRBV7-8	NA	TRBJ2-7	many	TGTGCCCGGGCGCTAGCAGGGATTAATTACGAGCAGTACTTC	CARALAGINYEQYF
TRBV7-2	NA	TRBJ2-5	few	TGTGCCAGCAGCTTATGGGACGGGGAGACCCAGTACTTC	CASSLWDGETQYF
TRBV20-1	NA	TRBJ1-1	many	TGCAGTGCTTCGGTGAACACTGAAGCTTTCTTT	CSASVNTEAFF
TRBV27	NA	TRBJ2-5	many	TGTGCCAGCAGAGTTGGAGGAGAGGGCAATCCAGAGACCCAGTACTTC	CASRVGGEGNPETQYF
TRBV10-2	TRBD2	TRBJ2-2	few	TGCGCCAGCAACCGGGGGGGGGCAAACACCGGGGAGCTGTTTTTT	CASNRGGANTGELFF
TRBV7-9	TRBD1	TRBJ2-3	few	TGTGCCAGCAGCCCCGACAGGGGGCGCCCAGATACGCAGTATTTT	CASSPDRGRPDTQYF
TRBV5-5	NA	TRBJ2-5	many	TGTGCCAGCAGCTTTCGTGGGTCCCAAGAGACCCAGTACTTC	CASSFRGSQETQYF
TRBV18	NA	TRBJ2-1	NA	TGTGCCAGCTCACCACCGAGCCAGGAGCAGTTCTTC	CASSPPSQEQFF
TRBV7-2	NA	TRBJ2-6	many	TGTGCCAGCAGCTCCTACAGGGTTGGGGCCAACGTCCTGACTTTC	CASSSYRVGANVLTF
TRBV20-1	TRBD1	TRBJ1-6	few	TGCAGTGCTAGACGACAGGGGACTAATTCACCCCTCCACTTT	CSARRQGTNSPLHF
TRBV20-1	NA	TRBJ1-4	many	TGCAGTGCTAGGACCGGCGGCAATGAAAAACTGTTTTTT	CSARTGGNEKLFF
TRBV7-9	NA	TRBJ1-1	many	TGTGCCAGCAGCATCCATGACAGGAACACTGAAGCTTTCTTT	CASSIHDRNTEAFF